The next 14 T cell receptor beta chains were all read from a single sample in a study of OX40 agonist ivuxolimab in advanced cancers. Method: immunoSEQ multiplex PCR; TCRdb's copy keeps in-frame clones and lacks some. This sample has about 19,000 clones, with roughly 90% found just once. The material was CD4+ or CD8+ T cells sorted from blood, obtained in a trial of the OX40 agonist ivuxolimab. The origin of the receptors is an adult with an advanced solid tumor such as melanoma, head and neck, liver or kidney cancer.

This clone turned up a few times. The chain combines TRBV5-1 with TRBJ1-2; 12 bases map to TRBD1. V shed 4 bases and J 8 bases; nucleotides not matched to a gene: 9. The length of the CDR3 is 15 residues. CDR1 and CDR2 from the germline V gene are SGHRS and YFSETQ. For the CDR3, the DNA is TGCGCCAGCAGCCATGGGACAGGGGGCTCCGGCGGCTACACCTTC. It is translated as CASSHGTGGSGGYTF.

J is TRBJ2-5 and V is TRBV15, with D tentatively TRBD1 (7 bases). The J call is in doubt because the DNA end fits TRBJ2-7 better. The CDR3 contains 16 residues. Looked up from germline, CDR1 is LNHNV and CDR2 is YYDKDF (reference sequence). The CDR3 DNA reads as TGTGCCACCAGCAGAGGATCGGCAGGGGGAGGCTACGAGCAGTACTTC. This gives the protein CATSRGSAGGGYEQYF.

The gene calls are TRBV4-1 and TRBJ2-7, with a weak D call TRBD1 (6 bases). The CDR3 covers 17 residues. Trimming removed 2 bases from V and 7 bases from J, with 24 bases in between. Germline V gene data show CDR1 as MGHRA and CDR2 as YSYEKL. The CDR3 protein is CASSQLMNAGELWEQYF. In DNA, the CDR3 is TGCGCCAGCAGCCAACTGATGAATGCAGGGGAGTTGTGGGAGCAGTACTTC.

This chain connects TRBV15 to TRBJ2-7; 16 bases line up with TRBD2. CDR3 length: 20 residues. With 3 bases clipped from V and 6 bases from J, the junction kept 17 bases outside the gene matches. The germline CDR1 and CDR2 sequences are LNHNV and YYDKDF (reference sequence). CDR3 DNA sequence: TGTGCCACCAGCAGGGGACTAGCGGGAGGGACGGGCCGACTACGGGGCGAGCAGTACTTC. It is translated as CATSRGLAGGTGRLRGEQYF.

The sample holds one count of this clone. The chain carries TRBV25-1 and TRBJ1-3; tentative D call: TRBD1 (5 bases). V was cut by 4 bases and J by 8 bases, with 15 bases left in between. The CDR3 consists of 14 residues. CDR1 MGHDK and CDR2 SYGVNS come from the germline V gene. The CDR3 DNA reads TGTGCCAGCAGTGCGGGGGACCTTTCGGACACCATATATTTT. Translating gives CASSAGDLSDTIYF.

The chain combines TRBV12-2 with TRBJ2-7; whether TRBD1, the table's D call, matches the DNA was not checked. TRBV12-2 is recorded as a pseudogene. This CDR3 is 16 amino acids long. The CDR3 sequence is CASRLEGPGREIIQYF. The CDR3, as DNA: TGTGCAAGTCGCTTAGAAGGTCCCGGCAGGGAAATAATCCAGTACTTC.

J is TRBJ2-1 and V is TRBV29-1; D gene unclear. V shed 1 base and J shed 6 bases, with 4 bases lying between them. This CDR3 has 11 amino acids. The germline gives CDR1 SQVTM, CDR2 ANQGSEA. The CDR3 nucleotides are TGCAGCGTTGAAGCTCGCAATGAGCAGTTCTTC. Translation gives CSVEARNEQFF.

The chain is built from TRBV6-5 and TRBJ2-7, with D uncertain. Trimming took 8 bases from V and 9 from J, leaving 17 bases between them. The CDR3 contains 12 residues. The germline gives CDR1 MNHEY, CDR2 SVGAGI. The CDR3 region has the DNA TGTGCCAGCGGGCCCCTATCCCGAGGGCAGTACTTC. Translating gives CASGPLSRGQYF.

The rearrangement uses TRBV11-2 and TRBJ2-3; D unresolved. V was cut by 2 bases and J by 6 bases, with 9 bases left in between. CDR3 length equals 13 residues. Germline CDR1 is SGHAT and CDR2 is FQNNGV. The CDR3 region has the DNA TGTGCCAGCAGCTTAATTGTGAGGGATACGCAGTATTTT. Amino acids: CASSLIVRDTQYF.

This chain joins TRBV11-2 and TRBJ2-3; 8 bases match TRBD2. The germline gives CDR1 SGHAT, CDR2 FQNNGV. Trimming took 5 bases from V and 5 from J; bases not matched to a gene: 9. This CDR3 contains 15 residues. This CDR3 reads CASSRRLLAEDTQYF. The CDR3 coding sequence is TGTGCCAGCAGCAGACGGCTACTAGCGGAAGATACGCAGTATTTT.

The rearrangement uses TRBV18 and TRBJ2-2; maybe TRBD1 (6 bases). The CDR3 runs 15 residues. V shed 2 bases and J shed 4 bases, with 11 bases lying between them. CDR1 and CDR2 (germline): KGHSH, LQKENI. CDR3 bases: TGTGCCAGCTCACCAACGACAGGATCCACCGGGGAGCTGTTTTTT. This sequence encodes CASSPTTGSTGELFF.

This clone has just a few counts. The chain combines TRBV25-1 with TRBJ1-6, with 8 bases matching TRBD1. The germline gives CDR1 MGHDK, CDR2 SYGVNS. Trimming at V came to 4 bases and at J to 7 bases, leaving 6 bases not matched to a gene. CDR3 size: 15 residues. In DNA form, the CDR3 reads TGTGCCAGCAGTGGACACGGACAGGGAAATTCACCCCTCCACTTT. Its translation: CASSGHGQGNSPLHF.

The chain uses TRBV6-6 and TRBJ2-7; the D is unclear. Looked up from germline, CDR1 is MNHNY and CDR2 is SVGAGI (reference sequence). The CDR3 sequence is 11 residues long. The V gene lost 6 bases and the J gene lost 4 bases, with 7 bases spanning the gap. The CDR3 DNA is TGTGCCAGCAGGGCAGTTTACGAGCAGTACTTC. This encodes CASRAVYEQYF.

In this sample, this clone turned up a few times. The chain employs TRBV29-1 and TRBJ2-7, with a possible D match to TRBD2 (6 bases). Germline V gives CDR1 SQVTM, CDR2 ANQGSEA. Trimming pared 1 base from V and 5 bases from J, leaving 15 bases between. This CDR3 comprises 14 residues. The CDR3 DNA sequence: TGCAGCGTTGAAGTTCCCATGTTAGCGGACGAGCAGTACTTC. Its protein is CSVEVPMLADEQYF.